These 28 T cell receptor beta chains share one sample of origin, sequenced in a study of blood T cells in healthy people across ages. With a J-beta primer mix and a sample-barcoded 5' primer, a second PCR ran 7 to 11 cycles. MiXCR, applied by TCRdb to the 5' RACE reads, yields one record per CDR3 protein. The sample records 920,000 or so distinct CDR3 sequences, less than 50% being singletons. Source material: blood. Receptors originate from a woman aged 55 to 70 in good health.

As regards this clonotype: Germline and junction disagree at one end, which may indicate a read error. This CDR3 is CAISEPKNTGEPFF. The CDR3 DNA follows: TGTGCCATCAGTGAGCCCAAGAACACCGGGGAGCCGTTTTTT. The V gene is TRBV10-3, the J gene TRBJ2-2, with D perhaps matching TRBD2 (5 bases). Germline loops: CDR1 ENHRY, CDR2 SYGVKD. The CDR3 runs 14 residues.

This clonotype was found once. The chain links TRBV5-1 to TRBJ2-3; D gene unclear. The CDR3 is 14 residues long. CDR1 and CDR2 from the germline V gene are SGHRS and YFSETQ. The germline V and J ends were trimmed by 0 bases and 10 bases, with 15 bases remaining between them. The CDR3: CASSLAVGARSQYF. The CDR3 bases are TGCGCCAGCAGCTTGGCAGTTGGAGCGCGGTCGCAGTATTTT.

V usage is TRBV21-1 and J usage is TRBJ2-7; the DNA was not used to check the table's D call, TRBD1. TRBV21-1 is marked as a pseudogene. The CDR3 spans 14 residues. The CDR3 DNA is TGTGCCAGCAGCAAGGACAGGGTGTCCTACGAGCAGTACTTC. Translation gives CASSKDRVSYEQYF.

This clonotype has only a few counts. The chain joins TRBV27 to TRBJ2-5; D not certain. The better agreement between TRBJ2-7 and the DNA end casts doubt on the J call. Germline V gene data show CDR1 as MNHEY and CDR2 as SMNVEV (reference sequence). CDR3 length: 13 amino acids. The CDR3 DNA sequence: TGTGCCAGCAGTGGTACCCTCGGCTACGAGCAGTACTTC. Translated: CASSGTLGYEQYF.

This sequence joins TRBV5-1 and TRBJ2-1; no clear D. CDR3 length: 16 residues. Trimming stripped 3 bases from V and 5 bases from J, with 18 bases between. Germline CDR1 reads SGHRS; CDR2 reads YFSETQ. The CDR3 sequence is CASSSGVGRINNEQFF. The DNA of the CDR3 is TGCGCCAGCAGCTCTGGTGTAGGGCGTATTAACAATGAGCAGTTCTTC.

This clonotype was seen a handful of times. This chain connects TRBV20-1 to TRBJ2-7; D may be TRBD1 (5 bases). CDR1 and CDR2 from the germline V gene are DFQATT and SNEGSKA (reference sequence). This CDR3 is built from 14 residues. Trimming took off 3 bases at V and 3 bases at J, with 15 bases between the two ends. CDR3 region: CSASRGDAHYEQYF. DNA of the CDR3: TGCAGTGCTAGTAGGGGCGACGCCCACTACGAGCAGTACTTC.

This clonotype was picked up a small number of times. This rearrangement joins TRBV7-9 to TRBJ2-3, with 14 bases matching TRBD2. CDR3 size: 18 residues. J was trimmed by 3 bases and V by 5 bases; bases with no gene match: 10. Per the germline V gene, CDR1 is SEHNR and CDR2 is FQNEAQ (reference sequence). This chain's CDR3 is CASSRPTSGRAWTDTQYF. The CDR3 DNA reads as TGTGCCAGCAGCCGCCCGACTAGCGGGAGGGCCTGGACAGATACGCAGTATTTT. The full variable domain, its missing parts supplied by reference TRBV7-9 and TRBJ2-3, is DTGVSQNPRHKITKRGQNVTFRCDPISEHNRLYWYRQTLGQGPEFLTYFQNEAQLEKSRLLSDRFSAERPKGSFSTLEIQRTEQGDSAMYLCASSRPTSGRAWTDTQYFGPGTRLTVL.

This clonotype was seen a few times. The chain has TRBV5-1 and TRBJ2-3, with 7 bases aligning to TRBD1. Per the germline V gene, CDR1 is SGHRS and CDR2 is YFSETQ. The CDR3 sequence is 15 residues long. Losses at the gene ends were 0 bases for V and 5 bases for J; bases not matched to a gene: 6. The CDR3 DNA is TGCGCCAGCAGCTTGGTGGATCAGGGGGAAGATACGCAGTATTTT. Translating gives CASSLVDQGEDTQYF.

The chain combines TRBV7-8 with TRBJ2-5; the D is unclear. The V end was cut by 2 bases, the J end by 11 bases, with 18 bases between. CDR1 SGHVS and CDR2 FQNEAQ come from the germline V gene. The CDR3 is made up of 14 amino acids. As DNA, the CDR3 is TGTGCCAGCAGCTTAACTTGGGGAAACAATGAGCAGTACTTC. Its protein is CASSLTWGNNEQYF.

V usage is TRBV9 and J usage is TRBJ2-5, with 7 bases identical to TRBD2. Looked up from germline, CDR1 is SGDLS and CDR2 is YYNGEE. Trimming at V came to 0 bases and at J to 2 bases, leaving 10 bases not matched to a gene. CDR3 length: 17 amino acids. The CDR3 protein is CASSVDPGGGSQETQYF. In nucleotides, the CDR3 is TGTGCCAGCAGCGTAGATCCGGGAGGAGGCAGTCAAGAGACCCAGTACTTC. Filled out from reference TRBV9 and TRBJ2-5, the complete variable domain reads DSGVTQTPKHLITATGQRVTLRCSPRSGDLSVYWYQQSLDQGLQFLIQYYNGEERAKGNILERFSAQQFPDLHSELNLSSLELGDSALYFCASSVDPGGGSQETQYFGPGTRLLVL.

The chain carries TRBV5-1 and TRBJ2-1; possible D gene TRBD1, 5 bases. The V gene lost 4 bases and the J gene lost 8 bases, with 16 bases spanning the gap. CDR1 is SGHRS and CDR2 is YFSETQ in the germline V gene. The length of the CDR3 is 14 residues. The CDR3: CASSTGARMDEQFF. The DNA of the CDR3 is TGCGCCAGCAGCACTGGGGCCAGAATGGATGAGCAGTTCTTC.

In its sample, this clonotype was seen a few times. The chain couples TRBV29-1 to TRBJ2-7; 8 bases are shared with TRBD2. V gave up 7 bases and J gave up 4 bases; unmatched junction bases: 6. CDR3 length: 12 residues. CDR1 is SQVTM, CDR2 ANQGSEA, per germline. This chain's CDR3 is CSGGLADYEQYF. The CDR3 DNA reads TGCAGCGGCGGACTAGCAGATTACGAGCAGTACTTC.

This clonotype was counted between two and nine times. This chain joins TRBV10-3 and TRBJ2-7; 7 nucleotides agree with TRBD1. This CDR3 is built from 13 residues. With V trimmed by 7 bases and J by 2 bases, 5 bases remained unmatched. CDR1 and CDR2 (germline): ENHRY, SYGVKD. This chain's CDR3 is CAITGDSTYEQYF. The CDR3 DNA reads as TGTGCCATCACCGGGGACAGCACCTACGAGCAGTACTTC.

The chain carries TRBV21-1 and TRBJ2-2; the listed D gene, TRBD2, was not tested against the DNA. TRBV21-1 is termed a pseudogene. The CDR3 is 16 residues long. CDR3 protein: CASTTVDRALNGELFF. CDR3 bases: TGTGCCAGCACGACGGTAGACAGGGCCCTCAACGGGGAGCTGTTTTTT.

This clonotype appeared a few times. The chain carries TRBV27 and TRBJ1-2; 8 nucleotides line up with TRBD1. This CDR3 is 18 amino acids long. V trimming: 7 bases; J trimming: 2 bases; junction bases outside the gene matches: 18. Germline V CDR1 and CDR2: MNHEY, SMNVEV (reference sequence). CDR3 sequence (DNA): TGTGCCAGCACCAACGTCGGGACAGGCTTTACCATGAACTATGGCTACACCTTC. The encoded protein is CASTNVGTGFTMNYGYTF.

V gene TRBV7-9 combines with J gene TRBJ1-5; D perhaps matches TRBD1 (5 bases). V shed 1 base and J shed 7 bases, with 14 bases lying between them. The CDR3 covers 15 residues. Germline CDR1 reads SEHNR; CDR2 reads FQNEAQ (reference sequence). Written as DNA, the CDR3 is TGTGCCAGCAGCTTAGGGGGGACGTTTACGCAGCCCCAGCATTTT. It encodes CASSLGGTFTQPQHF. Complete variable domain (other parts from reference TRBV7-9 and TRBJ1-5): DTGVSQNPRHKITKRGQNVTFRCDPISEHNRLYWYRQTLGQGPEFLTYFQNEAQLEKSRLLSDRFSAERPKGSFSTLEIQRTEQGDSAMYLCASSLGGTFTQPQHFGDGTRLSIL.

This clonotype was found a few times. The chain couples TRBV29-1 to TRBJ2-3, with 13 bases fitting TRBD2. Germline assignment: CDR1 SQVTM and CDR2 ANQGSEA. V lost 7 bases and J lost 6; bases outside the gene matches: 7. The CDR3 contains 14 residues. The CDR3 here is CSGTGLAGPDTQYF. DNA for the CDR3: TGCAGCGGGACGGGACTAGCGGGACCTGATACGCAGTATTTT.

This clonotype was detected a few times. The V call is TRBV2, the J call TRBJ2-5, with D unresolved. With 7 bases removed from V and 6 bases from J, the gap between germline ends came to 3 bases. Germline lookup yields CDR1 SNHLY and CDR2 FYNNEI. This CDR3 has 9 amino acids. The CDR3 bases are TGTGCCAGCATCAAGACCCAGTACTTC. The encoded protein is CASIKTQYF.

This clonotype was observed a few times. The V gene is TRBV20-1, the J gene TRBJ2-7, with 8 bases aligning to TRBD2. The V segment lost 1 base and the J segment 9 bases; nucleotides outside the gene matches: 8. There are 13 residues in the CDR3. Germline values: CDR1 DFQATT, CDR2 SNEGSKA (reference sequence). The CDR3 loop reads CSARGGAGGPQYF. The CDR3 DNA is TGCAGTGCTAGAGGCGGGGCGGGAGGCCCGCAGTACTTC.

This chain links TRBV11-2 with TRBJ2-5, with D unclear. The germline gives CDR1 SGHAT, CDR2 FQNNGV. Deletions cut 4 bases from V and 5 bases from J, with 11 bases between. The CDR3 length is 13 residues. Here the CDR3 DNA reads TGTGCCAGCAGCTCCAGCTTCGCGGAGACCCAGTACTTC. Amino acids: CASSSSFAETQYF.

V is TRBV5-1 and J is TRBJ2-5; tentatively, D is TRBD1 (5 bases). Germline CDR1 and CDR2: SGHRS and YFSETQ. The ends were cut back, 0 bases at V and 0 bases at J, with 6 bases in the middle. The CDR3 has 14 residues. The CDR3 nucleotides are TGCGCCAGCAGCTTGGCGACAGACCAAGAGACCCAGTACTTC. Translation gives CASSLATDQETQYF.

The V gene is TRBV7-2, the J gene TRBJ2-3, with TRBD2 identical over 12 bases. The CDR3 covers 14 residues. Germline V gene lookup returns CDR1 SGHTA and CDR2 FQGNSA. The trim removed 7 bases at V and 7 bases at J, leaving 6 bases unmatched. The CDR3 DNA reads TGTGCCAGCACCCCTAGCGGGAGGGCGTATACGCAGTATTTT. Translated, it gives CASTPSGRAYTQYF.

This chain joins TRBV20-1 and TRBJ2-3, with D possibly matching TRBD2 (5 bases). Trimming stripped 4 bases from V and 2 bases from J, with 10 bases between. Germline loops: CDR1 DFQATT, CDR2 SNEGSKA (reference sequence). This CDR3 is built from 13 residues. The CDR3 sequence: CSATGIYTDTQYF. CDR3 nucleotide sequence: TGCAGTGCTACCGGGATTTACACAGATACGCAGTATTTT.

This clonotype has a handful of counts. CDR3 amino acids: CASSLGARTDTDTQYF. The CDR3 bases are TGTGCCAGCAGCTTGGGAGCTAGGACCGATACAGATACGCAGTATTTT. The V call is TRBV13, the J call TRBJ2-3; D is perhaps TRBD2 (5 bases). CDR3 length: 16 residues. CDR1 is PRHDT, CDR2 FYEKMQ, per germline (reference sequence). V was pared by 3 bases and J by 3 bases, with 16 bases between. The entire variable domain, with the rest obtained from reference TRBV13 and TRBJ2-3, is as follows: AAGVIQSPRHLIKEKRETATLKCYPIPRHDTVYWYQQGPGQDPQFLISFYEKMQSDKGSIPDRFSAQQFSDYHSELNMSSLELGDSALYFCASSLGARTDTDTQYFGPGTRLTVL.

Only a few counts were recorded for this clonotype. This chain links TRBV11-2 with TRBJ2-4; 14 nucleotides line up with TRBD2. The CDR3 is made up of 18 amino acids. Germline lookup yields CDR1 SGHAT and CDR2 FQNNGV. The junction had 4 bases not matched to a gene; V was cut back by 3 bases and J by 0 bases. The CDR3 DNA follows: TGTGCCAGCAGCTTGGGGACTAGCGGGAGTATAGCCAAAAACATTCAGTACTTC. As protein: CASSLGTSGSIAKNIQYF.

This clonotype has just a few counts. The J gene is TRBJ2-5, the V gene TRBV6-6, with D perhaps matching TRBD2 (6 bases). Germline V gives CDR1 MNHNY, CDR2 SVGAGI (reference sequence). This CDR3 has 15 amino acids. Trimming stripped 5 bases from V and 4 bases from J, with 17 bases between. CDR3 in amino acids: CASSVGGMSRETQYF. CDR3 nucleotides: TGTGCCAGCAGTGTCGGCGGGATGTCGAGAGAGACCCAGTACTTC.

The sample holds a few counts of this clonotype. This chain connects TRBV3-1 to TRBJ2-3, with 7 bases matching TRBD2. CDR1 LGHDT and CDR2 YNNKEL come from the germline V gene (reference sequence). J gave up 1 base and V 1 base, and 5 bases lay outside the gene matches. CDR3 size: 16 residues. CDR3 sequence: CASSQVSSGGTDTQYF. CDR3 bases: TGTGCCAGCAGCCAAGTTTCTAGCGGAGGCACAGATACGCAGTATTTT.

The rearrangement links TRBV7-2 to TRBJ2-7; no firm D call. The CDR3 is made up of 14 amino acids. Germline lookup yields CDR1 SGHTA and CDR2 FQGNSA. V lost 1 base and J 3 bases, leaving 10 bases between the germline ends. This CDR3 reads CASSLVGMGYEQYF. CDR3 in DNA: TGTGCCAGCAGCTTAGTAGGGATGGGCTACGAGCAGTACTTC.